Listed below are T cell receptor beta chains from one sample, sequenced in a study of T cells in Graves' hyperthyroidism and ophthalmopathy. TCRdb independently ran MiXCR on the multiplex PCR reads; one entry per CDR3 protein. The data hold 150,000 or so distinct CDR3 sequences, with roughly a fifth observed a single time. The sample taken for sequencing was blood. The origin of the receptors is a woman aged 50 to 60 with Graves' hyperthyroidism that later progressed to Graves' ophthalmopathy. Each CDR3 is given with its conserved first and last residue. Fields, in order: CDR3 protein, CDR3 DNA, CDR3 length, J gene, V gene, clone size, D gene. The D gene is left open where the match is weak. Clone size is not always given. Where it is, it says once, few, many or a class for expanded clones.

CAWSPTVIGSYEQYF TGTGCCTGGAGCCCGACCGTAATAGGCTCCTACGAGCAGTACTTC 15 TRBJ2-7 TRBV30 - -
CASSFRSATHYEQYF TGTGCCAGCAGCTTCAGGTCGGCCACCCACTACGAGCAGTACTTC 15 TRBJ2-7 TRBV5-6 many -
CASSLESRVGETQYF TGTGCCAGCAGCTTAGAATCGAGAGTTGGGGAGACCCAGTACTTC 15 TRBJ2-5 TRBV7-2 few -
CASGEIYGYTF TGTGCCAGCGGAGAGATTTATGGCTACACCTTC 11 TRBJ1-2 TRBV28 many -
CASSFEGPGANVLTF TGCGCCAGCAGCTTCGAGGGCCCTGGGGCCAACGTCCTGACTTTC 15 TRBJ2-6 TRBV5-1 few -
CASSLTVASGLNVEQFF TGTGCCAGCAGCTTAACGGTGGCTAGCGGTCTTAATGTAGAGCAGTTCTTC 17 TRBJ2-1 TRBV7-3 many TRBD2
CASSKREGNEQYF TGTGCCAGCAGTAAGCGGGAGGGAAACGAGCAGTACTTC 13 TRBJ2-7 TRBV6-1 many TRBD2
CASRRDRAWTEAFF TGTGCCAGCAGACGAGACAGGGCTTGGACTGAAGCTTTCTTT 14 TRBJ1-1 TRBV12-3/TRBV12-4 - TRBD1
CASRLGRGGIGYEQYF TGTGCCAGCAGACTAGGCAGGGGAGGGATTGGCTACGAGCAGTACTTC 16 TRBJ2-7 TRBV28 many -
CSARPTGTGAYNEQFF TGCAGTGCTAGGCCTACGGGGACAGGAGCCTACAATGAGCAGTTCTTC 16 TRBJ2-1 TRBV20-1 few TRBD1
CSARAGAGNNQPQHF TGCAGTGCTAGAGCAGGGGCAGGGAACAATCAGCCCCAGCATTTT 15 TRBJ1-5 TRBV20-1 many -
CASSPAGSYEQYF TGTGCCAGCAGCCCTGCGGGGTCCTACGAGCAGTACTTC 13 TRBJ2-7 TRBV7-9 - -
CASSASISFMNTEAFF TGTGCCAGCTCGGCCTCGATCTCTTTCATGAACACTGAAGCTTTCTTT 16 TRBJ1-1 TRBV18 many -
CSARGQGSSYNSPLHF TGCAGTGCTAGGGGACAGGGGAGCTCCTATAATTCACCCCTCCACTTT 16 TRBJ1-6 TRBV20-1 - TRBD1